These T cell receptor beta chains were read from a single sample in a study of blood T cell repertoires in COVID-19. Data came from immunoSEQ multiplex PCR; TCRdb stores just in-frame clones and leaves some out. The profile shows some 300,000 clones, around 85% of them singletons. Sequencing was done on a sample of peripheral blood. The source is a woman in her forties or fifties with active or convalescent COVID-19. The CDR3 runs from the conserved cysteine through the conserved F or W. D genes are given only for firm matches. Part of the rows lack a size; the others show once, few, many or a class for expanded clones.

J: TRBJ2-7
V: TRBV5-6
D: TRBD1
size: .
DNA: TGTGCCAGCAGCTTGGGACAGGGCCAGTACGAGCAGTACTTC
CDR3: CASSLGQGQYEQYF

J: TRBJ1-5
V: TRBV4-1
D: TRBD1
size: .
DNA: TGCGCCAGCAGCCAGGGACAGGGGGCCGTTCAGCCCCAGCATTTT
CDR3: CASSQGQGAVQPQHF

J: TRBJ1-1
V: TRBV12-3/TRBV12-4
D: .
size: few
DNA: TGTGCCAGCAGTTCCCTAGTGAAGACTGAAGCTTTCTTT
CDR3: CASSSLVKTEAFF

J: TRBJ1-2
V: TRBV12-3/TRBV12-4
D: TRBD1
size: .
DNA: TGTGCCAGCAGTCCGGACAGGGGAGGCTACACCTTC
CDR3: CASSPDRGGYTF

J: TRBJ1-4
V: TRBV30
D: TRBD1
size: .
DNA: TGTGCCTGGCAAAGGACAGGGAGCGAAAAACTGTTTTTT
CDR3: CAWQRTGSEKLFF

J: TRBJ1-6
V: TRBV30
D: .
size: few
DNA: TGTGCCTGGAGTGGGGGGGGCCGCTCACCCCTCCACTTT
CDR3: CAWSGGGRSPLHF

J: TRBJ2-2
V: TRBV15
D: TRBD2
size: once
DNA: TGTGCCACCAGCAGAGGAGCGGGAGTTAACACCGGGGAGCTGTTTTTT
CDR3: CATSRGAGVNTGELFF

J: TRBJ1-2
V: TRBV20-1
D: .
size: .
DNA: TGCAGTGCTAGAGTACTAAATGGCTACACCTTC
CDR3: CSARVLNGYTF

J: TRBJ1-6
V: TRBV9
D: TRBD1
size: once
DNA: TGTGCCAGCAGCGTAGGACAGGGGGGTTCACCCCTCCACTTT
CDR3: CASSVGQGGSPLHF

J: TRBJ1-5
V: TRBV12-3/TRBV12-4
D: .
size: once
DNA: TGTGCCAGCAGTTTGCGGGGCAATCAGCCCCAGCATTTT
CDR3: CASSLRGNQPQHF

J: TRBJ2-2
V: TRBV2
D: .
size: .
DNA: TGTGCCAGCAGTGAAAGTTTTGAGAGGGCCGAAACCGGGGAGCTGTTTTTT
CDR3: CASSESFERAETGELFF

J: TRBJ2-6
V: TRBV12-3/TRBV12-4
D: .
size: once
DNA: TGTGCCAGCATCGTGTCTGGGGCCAACGTCCTGACTTTC
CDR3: CASIVSGANVLTF

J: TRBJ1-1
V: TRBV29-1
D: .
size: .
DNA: TGTGGCGTATTGGGGAGCACTGAAGCTTTCTTT
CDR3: CGVLGSTEAFF

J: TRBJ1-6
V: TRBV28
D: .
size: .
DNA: TGTGCCAGCAGTTCGGGGATCTCCTATAATTCACCCCTCCACTTT
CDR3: CASSSGISYNSPLHF

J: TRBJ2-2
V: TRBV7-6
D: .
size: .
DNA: TGTGCCAGCAGCTCACCTTGGGGTTTCAACACCGGGAAGCTGTTTTTT
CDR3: CASSSPWGFNTGKLFF

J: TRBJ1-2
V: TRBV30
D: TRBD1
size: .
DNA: TGTGCCTGGAGTGGGGGCCCCGTACAGGGGAACGGCTACACCTTC
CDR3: CAWSGGPVQGNGYTF

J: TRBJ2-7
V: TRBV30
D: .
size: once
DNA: TGTGCCTGGATAATACAGGGGTTCACGGGAGGGCCCCATTCCTACGAGCAGTACTTC
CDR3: CAWIIQGFTGGPHSYEQYF

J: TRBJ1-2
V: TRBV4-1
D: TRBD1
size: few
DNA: TGCGCCAGCAGCCAACCCGTCTCGGACAGGGCCTATGGCTACACCTTC
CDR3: CASSQPVSDRAYGYTF

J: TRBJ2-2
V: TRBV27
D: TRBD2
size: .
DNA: TGTGCCAGCATCCTTACGGCGGCGGGAGCGGGACACACCGGGGAGCTGTTTTTT
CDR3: CASILTAAGAGHTGELFF

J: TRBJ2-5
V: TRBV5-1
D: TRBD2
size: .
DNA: TGCGCCAGCAGCTTGGCGCTAGCGGGAGGGCCGGGACAAGAGACCCAGTACTTC
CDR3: CASSLALAGGPGQETQYF